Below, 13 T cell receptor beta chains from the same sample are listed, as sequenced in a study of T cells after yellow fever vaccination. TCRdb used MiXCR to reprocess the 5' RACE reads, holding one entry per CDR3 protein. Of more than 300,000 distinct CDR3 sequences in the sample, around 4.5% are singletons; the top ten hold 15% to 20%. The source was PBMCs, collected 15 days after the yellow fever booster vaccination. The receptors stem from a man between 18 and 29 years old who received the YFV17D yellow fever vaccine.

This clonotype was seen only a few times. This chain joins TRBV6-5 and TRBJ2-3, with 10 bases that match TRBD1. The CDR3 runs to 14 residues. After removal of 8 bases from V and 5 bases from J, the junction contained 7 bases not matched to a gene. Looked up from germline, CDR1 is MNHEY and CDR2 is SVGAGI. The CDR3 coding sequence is TGTGCCAGCGGGACAGGGGCCTGGGAAGATACGCAGTATTTT. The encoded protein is CASGTGAWEDTQYF.

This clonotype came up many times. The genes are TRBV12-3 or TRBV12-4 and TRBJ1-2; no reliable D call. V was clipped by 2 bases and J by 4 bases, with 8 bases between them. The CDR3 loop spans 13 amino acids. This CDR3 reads CASSLMRVYGYTF. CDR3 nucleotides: TGTGCCAGCAGTTTAATGAGGGTCTATGGCTACACCTTC.

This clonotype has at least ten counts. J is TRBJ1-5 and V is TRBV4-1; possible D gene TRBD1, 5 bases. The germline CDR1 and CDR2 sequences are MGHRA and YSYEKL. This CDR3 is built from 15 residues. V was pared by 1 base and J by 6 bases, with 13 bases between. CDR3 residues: CASSQGLTDGQPQHF. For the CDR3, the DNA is TGCGCCAGCAGCCAAGGACTGACAGACGGTCAGCCCCAGCATTTT.

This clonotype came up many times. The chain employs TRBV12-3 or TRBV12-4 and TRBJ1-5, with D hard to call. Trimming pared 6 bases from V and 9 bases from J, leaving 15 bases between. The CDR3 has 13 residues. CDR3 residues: CASSPSPASPQHF. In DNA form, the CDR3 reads TGTGCCAGCAGCCCTAGCCCGGCCTCGCCCCAGCATTTT.

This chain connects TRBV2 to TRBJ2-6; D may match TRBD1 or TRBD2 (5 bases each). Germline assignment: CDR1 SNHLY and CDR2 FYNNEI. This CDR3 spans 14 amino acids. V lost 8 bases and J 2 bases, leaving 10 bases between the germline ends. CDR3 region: CASVGETGANVLTF. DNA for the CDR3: TGTGCCAGCGTGGGGGAGACTGGGGCCAACGTCCTGACTTTC.

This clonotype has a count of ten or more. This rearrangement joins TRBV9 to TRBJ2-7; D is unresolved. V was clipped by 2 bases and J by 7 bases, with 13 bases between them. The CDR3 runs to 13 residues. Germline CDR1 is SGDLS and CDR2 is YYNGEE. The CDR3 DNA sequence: TGTGCCAGCAGCGTTAATAGCCTGGGAGAGCAGTACTTC. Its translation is CASSVNSLGEQYF. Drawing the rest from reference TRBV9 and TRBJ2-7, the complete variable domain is DSGVTQTPKHLITATGQRVTLRCSPRSGDLSVYWYQQSLDQGLQFLIQYYNGEERAKGNILERFSAQQFPDLHSELNLSSLELGDSALYFCASSVNSLGEQYFGPGTRLTVT.

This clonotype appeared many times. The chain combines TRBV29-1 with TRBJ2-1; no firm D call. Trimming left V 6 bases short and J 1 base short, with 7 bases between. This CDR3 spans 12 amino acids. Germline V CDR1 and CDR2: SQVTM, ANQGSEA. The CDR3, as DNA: TGCAGCGTGGCCTGGTCCTACAATGAGCAGTTCTTC. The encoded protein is CSVAWSYNEQFF.

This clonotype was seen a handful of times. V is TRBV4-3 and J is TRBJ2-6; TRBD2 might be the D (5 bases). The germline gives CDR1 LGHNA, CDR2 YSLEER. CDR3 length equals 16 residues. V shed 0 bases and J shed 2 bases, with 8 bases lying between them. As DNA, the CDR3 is TGCGCCAGCAGCCAAGATCCCGGGGCTGGGGCCAACGTCCTGACTTTC. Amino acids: CASSQDPGAGANVLTF.

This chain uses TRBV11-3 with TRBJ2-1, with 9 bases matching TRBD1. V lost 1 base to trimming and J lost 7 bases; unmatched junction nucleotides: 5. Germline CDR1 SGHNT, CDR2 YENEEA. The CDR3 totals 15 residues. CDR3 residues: CASSLAPGTGNEQFF. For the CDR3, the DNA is TGTGCCAGCAGCTTAGCCCCCGGGACAGGGAATGAGCAGTTCTTC.

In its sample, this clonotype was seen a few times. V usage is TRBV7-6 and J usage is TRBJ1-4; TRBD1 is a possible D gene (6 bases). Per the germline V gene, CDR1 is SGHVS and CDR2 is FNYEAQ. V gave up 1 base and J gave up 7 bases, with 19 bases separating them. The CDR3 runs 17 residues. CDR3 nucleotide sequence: TGTGCCAGCAGCTTAGTTCAGAACAGGGTCGTCGGTGAAAAACTGTTTTTT. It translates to CASSLVQNRVVGEKLFF. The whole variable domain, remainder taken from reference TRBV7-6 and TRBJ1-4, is GAGVSQSPRYKVTKRGQDVALRCDPISGHVSLYWYRQALGQGPEFLTYFNYEAQQDKSGLPNDRFSAERPEGSISTLTIQRTEQRDSAMYRCASSLVQNRVVGEKLFFGSGTQLSVL.

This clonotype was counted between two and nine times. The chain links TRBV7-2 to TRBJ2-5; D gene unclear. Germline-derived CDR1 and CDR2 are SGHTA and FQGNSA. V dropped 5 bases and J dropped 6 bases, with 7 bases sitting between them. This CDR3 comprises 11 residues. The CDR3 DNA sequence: TGTGCCAGCAGCGTAGGAAAGACCCAGTACTTC. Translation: CASSVGKTQYF.

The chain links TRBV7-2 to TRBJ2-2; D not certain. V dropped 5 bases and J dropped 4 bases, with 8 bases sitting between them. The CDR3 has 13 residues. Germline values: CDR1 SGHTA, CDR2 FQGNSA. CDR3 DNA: TGTGCCAGCAGCAGACTCCTCACCGGGGAGCTGTTTTTT. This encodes CASSRLLTGELFF. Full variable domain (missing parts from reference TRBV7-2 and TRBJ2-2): GAGVSQSPSNKVTEKGKDVELRCDPISGHTALYWYRQSLGQGLEFLIYFQGNSAPDKSGLPSDRFSAERTGGSVSTLTIQRTQQEDSAVYLCASSRLLTGELFFGEGSRLTVL.

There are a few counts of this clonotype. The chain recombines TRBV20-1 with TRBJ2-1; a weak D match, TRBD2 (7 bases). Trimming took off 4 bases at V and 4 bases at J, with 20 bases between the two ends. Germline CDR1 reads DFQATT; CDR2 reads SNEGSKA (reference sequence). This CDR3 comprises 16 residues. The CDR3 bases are TGCAGTGCTAAGGGGTGGGGGGGCGCCCTGTACAATGAGCAGTTCTTC. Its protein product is CSAKGWGGALYNEQFF.